The 3 T cell receptor beta chains below were found in one sample sequenced in a study of T cells in women clearing cervical HPV infection. Some clones are missing from TCRdb's copy, which holds only in-frame ones; the method was immunoSEQ multiplex PCR. Recorded for this sample: roughly 28,000 clones. Source material: blood buffy coat. All receptors come from a woman between 18 and 70 years old with a cervical HPV16 infection that either progressed to CIN3+ or cleared (not recorded which).

As to this clone: The read ends 3 residues before the CDR3 terminus; that terminus is restored from the germline J gene. The V gene is TRBV7-8, the J gene TRBJ2-2, with D perhaps matching TRBD2 (6 bases). Germline V gives CDR1 SGHVS, CDR2 FQNEAQ. CDR3 length: 14 amino acids. The CDR3 loop is CASSLVGLGSPLFF. Incomplete CDR3 DNA: TGTGCCAGCAGCTTAGTGGGACTCGGTTCACCG. Based on the CDR3 plus reference TRBV7-8 and TRBJ2-2, the full variable domain is GAGVSQSPRYKVAKRGQDVALRCDPISGHVSLFWYQQALGQGPEFLTYFQNEAQLDKSGLPSDRFFAERPEGSVSTLKIQRTQQEDSAVYLCASSLVGLGSPLFFGEGSRLTVL.

Points on this clone: Read sequence stops 3 residues before the CDR3 end, and the germline J gene provides the missing end. The chain joins TRBV6-2 or TRBV6-3 to TRBJ1-1; possible D gene TRBD1, 6 bases. The germline V and J ends were trimmed by 4 bases and 5 bases, with 17 bases remaining between them. Germline V gives CDR1 MNHEY, CDR2 SVGEGT. This CDR3 comprises 15 residues. CDR3 bases read: TGTGCCAGCAGTTTACAGGGCTCTTTGGGAACTGAA. This encodes CASSLQGSLGTE. The whole CDR3 reads CASSLQGSLGTEAFF.

Concerning this clone: Coverage ceases 3 residues before the CDR3 finishes, and the germline J gene fills in the end. The genes are TRBV7-2 and TRBJ1-1; TRBD1 agrees at 9 bases. V shed 5 bases, J shed 1 base, and the junction held 5 bases outside the gene matches. The CDR3 loop spans 15 amino acids. In germline, CDR1 is SGHTA, CDR2 FQGNSA. CDR3 bases read: TGTGCCAGCAGCGCAAGACAGGGGGGGAACACTGAA. Its translation: CASSARQGGNTE. The whole CDR3 protein reads CASSARQGGNTEAFF.